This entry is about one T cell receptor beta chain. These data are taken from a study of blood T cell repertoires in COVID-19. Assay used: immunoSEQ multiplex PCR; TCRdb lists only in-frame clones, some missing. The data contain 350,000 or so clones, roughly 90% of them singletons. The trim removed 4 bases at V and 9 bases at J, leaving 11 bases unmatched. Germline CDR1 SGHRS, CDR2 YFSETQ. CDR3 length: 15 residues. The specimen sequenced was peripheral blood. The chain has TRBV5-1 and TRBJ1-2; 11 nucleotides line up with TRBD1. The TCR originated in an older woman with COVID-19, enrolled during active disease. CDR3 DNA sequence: TGCGCCAGCAGCCCAGGACAGGGGGCGGGCGGAAGCTACACCTTC. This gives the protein CASSPGQGAGGSYTF.